The 9 T cell receptor beta chains reported below all come from one sample, sequenced in a study of beta chain features in type 1 diabetes. The authors reverse transcribed all of the isolated RNA, so sequencing captured expressed TCRB transcripts. Some clones are missing from TCRdb's copy, which holds only in-frame ones; the method was immunoSEQ multiplex PCR. The sample yields under 550,000 clones, about an eighth seen once. Sequencing was carried out using naive CD4+ T cells from blood. The receptors were sampled from a woman aged 18-35 years in good health.

V is TRBV20-1 and J is TRBJ2-7, with D unclear. This CDR3 spans 11 amino acids. Germline CDR1 reads DFQATT; CDR2 reads SNEGSKA (reference sequence). V shed 1 base and J shed 5 bases, with 6 bases lying between them. The CDR3: CSARGFHEQYF. CDR3 bases: TGCAGTGCTAGAGGGTTCCACGAGCAGTACTTC.

J is TRBJ2-7 and V is TRBV28, with no clear D. CDR3 size: 13 residues. V was shortened by 7 bases and J by 1 base, with 11 bases between the two germline ends. The germline V gene encodes CDR1 MDHEN and CDR2 SYDVKM. This chain's CDR3 is CASKRSGSYEQYV. The CDR3, as DNA: TGTGCCAGCAAAAGGAGTGGATCCTACGAGCAGTACGTC.

V is TRBV5-1 and J is TRBJ2-5; possible D gene TRBD1, 6 bases. The CDR3 extends over 16 amino acids. From germline, CDR1 is SGHRS and CDR2 YFSETQ. Trimming took 4 bases from V and 1 from J, leaving 17 bases between them. CDR3 in amino acids: CASSQGSAGGQETQYF. The CDR3, as DNA: TGCGCCAGCAGCCAGGGGTCCGCAGGAGGCCAAGAGACCCAGTACTTC.

This clone was detected only a few times. The V gene is TRBV7-2, the J gene TRBJ2-7; weak D call: TRBD2 (6 bases). The CDR3 has 14 amino acids. The germline V and J ends were trimmed by 3 bases and 4 bases, with 13 bases remaining between them. Germline V gives CDR1 SGHTA, CDR2 FQGNSA. Here the CDR3 reads CASSFKATSYEQYF. The CDR3 DNA is TGTGCCAGCAGCTTTAAGGCGACTAGTTACGAGCAGTACTTC.

This clone was observed a single time. J is TRBJ2-1 and V is TRBV7-9, with 7 bases that match TRBD1. CDR1 is SEHNR, CDR2 FQNEAQ, per germline (reference sequence). The CDR3 runs 17 residues. V lost 6 bases, J lost 6 bases, and 17 bases stayed unmatched. CDR3 protein: CASSLRRTGGGRNEQFF. The CDR3 bases are TGTGCCAGCAGTCTGCGCCGGACAGGAGGCGGGCGCAATGAGCAGTTCTTC.

The V and J genes are TRBV9 and TRBJ2-5; the match to TRBD2 covers 9 bases. The J call may be wrong; the DNA end is better matched by TRBJ2-7. The CDR3 covers 16 residues. CDR1 is SGDLS, CDR2 YYNGEE, per germline. This CDR3 is CASSVGGAGGIYEQYF. In DNA form, the CDR3 reads TGTGCCAGCAGCGTAGGAGGAGCGGGAGGAATCTACGAGCAGTACTTC.

The V call is TRBV7-9, the J call TRBJ2-5; D unclear. Per the germline V gene, CDR1 is SEHNR and CDR2 is FQNEAQ (reference sequence). Between the trimmed V and J ends, which lost 3 bases and 5 bases, there was a span of 4 bases. This CDR3 has 11 residues. Written as DNA, the CDR3 is TGTGCCAGCAGCTTTATTGAGACCCAGTACTTC. Translating it yields CASSFIETQYF.

The genes are TRBV5-1 and TRBJ2-3; TRBD2 aligns across 8 bases. Germline V gene lookup returns CDR1 SGHRS and CDR2 YFSETQ. The CDR3 is made up of 16 amino acids. J was trimmed by 3 bases and V by 0 bases; bases with no gene match: 6. CDR3 bases: TGCGCCAGCAGCTTGGGTGGTAGCGGGATTACAGATACGCAGTATTTT. The encoded protein is CASSLGGSGITDTQYF.

This clone was detected only a few times. The chain recombines TRBV7-9 with TRBJ2-6, with unresolved D. Germline V gene data show CDR1 as SEHNR and CDR2 as FQNEAQ (reference sequence). V was trimmed by 4 bases and J by 4 bases, leaving 8 bases between them. This CDR3 region has 14 residues. The CDR3 is CASSSNTGANVLTF. CDR3 nucleotide sequence: TGTGCCAGCAGCTCAAATACGGGGGCCAACGTCCTGACTTTC. The variable domain in full, completed from reference TRBV7-9 and TRBJ2-6, reads DTGVSQNPRHKITKRGQNVTFRCDPISEHNRLYWYRQTLGQGPEFLTYFQNEAQLEKSRLLSDRFSAERPKGSFSTLEIQRTEQGDSAMYLCASSSNTGANVLTFGAGSRLTVL.